What follows are 25 T cell receptor beta chains derived from one specimen sequenced in a study of PD-1 blockade in mismatch repair-deficient tumors (dated 2017 in TCRdb). The method behind the library was the immunoSEQ multiplex PCR assay. What TCRdb holds here is the immuneACCESS table cut down to in-frame rearrangements. Part of the clones is not present; checked against another copy, under half of the missing clones reflect an unresolved V gene, and the others are unexplained. This sample comprises some 100,000 clones, 82% of them detected only once. The top ten clones comprise 6.3% of the sample. The sample consisted of peripheral blood, taken less than 37 weeks after starting pembrolizumab. These receptors were obtained from an adult with mismatch repair-deficient cancer.

The rearrangement uses TRBV29-1 and TRBJ2-5; 10 bases match TRBD1. Germline assignment: CDR1 SQVTM and CDR2 ANQGSEA. The length of the CDR3 is 13 residues. V dropped 6 bases and J dropped 5; count of bases not matched to a gene: 6. The DNA for the CDR3 is TGCAGCGTGGGACAGGGGATTGGCGAGACCCAGTACTTC. Encoded protein: CSVGQGIGETQYF.

The V call is TRBV7-8, the J call TRBJ1-1; 7 bases fit TRBD1. Trimming removed 1 base from V and 1 base from J; junction bases left unmatched: 3. The CDR3 extends over 15 amino acids. Germline CDR1 reads SGHVS; CDR2 reads FQNEAQ. In DNA form, the CDR3 reads TGTGCCAGCAGCTTAGTTGGGACAGAGAACACTGAAGCTTTCTTT. This translates into CASSLVGTENTEAFF.

The rearrangement uses TRBV7-3 and TRBJ2-1, with D tentatively TRBD2 (6 bases). The CDR3 extends over 12 amino acids. V lost 3 bases, J lost 8 bases, and 8 bases lay in between. Germline lookup yields CDR1 SGHTA and CDR2 FQGTGA. CDR3 protein: CASSFSGDEQFF. Written as DNA, the CDR3 is TGTGCCAGCAGCTTCTCGGGAGATGAGCAGTTCTTC.

The table lists this clone with a few counts. The chain carries TRBV7-2 and TRBJ2-7, with D unresolved. Looked up from germline, CDR1 is SGHTA and CDR2 is FQGNSA. The CDR3 runs 11 residues. Trimming took 4 bases from V and 2 from J, leaving 3 bases between them. The CDR3 loop reads CASSSAYEQYF. CDR3 DNA: TGTGCCAGCAGCTCAGCCTACGAGCAGTACTTC. Complete variable domain (other parts from reference TRBV7-2 and TRBJ2-7): GAGVSQSPSNKVTEKGKDVELRCDPISGHTALYWYRQSLGQGLEFLIYFQGNSAPDKSGLPSDRFSAERTGGSVSTLTIQRTQQEDSAVYLCASSSAYEQYFGPGTRLTVT.

This chain links TRBV11-1 with TRBJ2-1; the D gene is possibly TRBD2 (6 bases). The CDR3 length is 13 residues. V shed 4 bases and J shed 9 bases, with 13 bases lying between them. The germline CDR1 and CDR2 sequences are SGHAT and FQDESV (reference sequence). CDR3 sequence reads: CASSSGGRGEQFF. The CDR3 coding sequence is TGTGCCAGCAGCTCAGGAGGGCGCGGTGAGCAGTTCTTC.

CDR3 sequence reads: CASGLEGGTEAFF. The CDR3 DNA follows: TGTGCTAGTGGTTTGGAAGGGGGGACTGAAGCTTTCTTT. V usage is TRBV12-5 and J usage is TRBJ1-1; a weak D match, TRBD1 (6 bases). The CDR3 totals 13 residues. Germline V CDR1 and CDR2: LGHNT, FRNRAP. V was cut by 1 base and J by 5 bases, with 8 bases left in between.

The chain uses TRBV9 and TRBJ1-2; no clear D. Per the germline V gene, CDR1 is SGDLS and CDR2 is YYNGEE. Deletions cut 2 bases from V and 0 bases from J, with 20 bases between. This CDR3 is 18 amino acids long. The CDR3: CASSVGIIQRETNYGYTF. CDR3 sequence (DNA): TGTGCCAGCAGCGTGGGTATAATCCAGCGGGAAACTAACTATGGCTACACCTTC.

This clone was seen only once. The rearrangement links TRBV11-3 to TRBJ2-7; D remains unclear. The CDR3 is 14 amino acids. Trimming shortened V by 0 bases and J by 7 bases, and 13 bases separated the two germline ends. Germline V lookup: CDR1 SGHNT, CDR2 YENEEA. CDR3 nucleotides: TGTGCCAGCAGCTTAGAGGGTATGCGTTCAGAGCAGTACTTC. Residues: CASSLEGMRSEQYF.

This chain joins TRBV4-2 and TRBJ2-7; TRBD2 matches 10 bases. CDR1 and CDR2 from the germline V gene are LGHNA and YNFKEQ. The CDR3 loop spans 18 amino acids. J gave up 3 bases and V 0 bases, and 11 bases lay outside the gene matches. CDR3 in amino acids: CASSQERGTGLAFYEQYF. CDR3 bases: TGTGCCAGCAGCCAAGAGCGGGGAACGGGACTAGCGTTCTACGAGCAGTACTTC.

This chain uses TRBV11-2 with TRBJ2-3; 7 bases fit TRBD1. The V segment lost 3 bases and the J segment 1 base; nucleotides outside the gene matches: 4. The germline gives CDR1 SGHAT, CDR2 FQNNGV. This CDR3 has 15 residues. CDR3 sequence reads: CASSFGTERTDTQYF. The CDR3 region has the DNA TGTGCCAGCAGCTTCGGGACAGAACGCACAGATACGCAGTATTTT. Based on the CDR3 plus reference TRBV11-2 and TRBJ2-3, the full variable domain is EAGVAQSPRYKIIEKRQSVAFWCNPISGHATLYWYQQILGQGPKLLIQFQNNGVVDDSQLPKDRFSAERLKGVDSTLKIQPAKLEDSAVYLCASSFGTERTDTQYFGPGTRLTVL.

The rearrangement joins TRBV18 to TRBJ2-2, with TRBD1 matching 8 bases. The J segment lost 1 base and the V segment lost 3 bases, leaving 7 bases of the junction unmatched. The CDR3 loop spans 17 amino acids. Germline V CDR1 and CDR2: KGHSH, LQKENI. CDR3 DNA sequence: TGTGCCAGCTCACCGAGACAGGGGACGGGGAACACCGGGGAGCTGTTTTTT. Protein product: CASSPRQGTGNTGELFF.

The rearrangement links TRBV5-1 to TRBJ2-6, with D perhaps matching TRBD1 (6 bases). The CDR3 has 16 residues. V was clipped by 1 base and J by 4 bases, with 12 bases between them. Germline V gene sequence: CDR1 SGHRS, CDR2 YFSETQ. Here the CDR3 reads CASSLTQGSGANVLTF. The CDR3 DNA is TGCGCCAGCAGCTTGACCCAGGGGTCCGGGGCCAACGTCCTGACTTTC.

A word on this clone: One end of the junction does not line up with germline, which may come from a read error. The CDR3 coding sequence is TGTGCTAGCAGCTTAGGAGTGGGTAACTCCTACGAGCAGTACTTC. Protein product: CASSLGVGNSYEQYF. The chain couples TRBV7-7 to TRBJ2-7; no definite D call. There are 15 residues in the CDR3. Germline V lookup: CDR1 SSHAT, CDR2 FNYEAQ (reference sequence).

The chain employs TRBV5-6 and TRBJ2-2; tentatively, D is TRBD2 (6 bases). The CDR3 runs 16 residues. V was clipped by 3 bases and J by 3 bases, with 15 bases between them. Germline CDR1 reads SGHDT; CDR2 reads YYEEEE. CDR3 sequence reads: CASSSWRDSDTGELFF. CDR3 nucleotide sequence: TGTGCCAGCAGCTCCTGGCGGGACTCGGACACCGGGGAGCTGTTTTTT.

V and J are TRBV10-3 and TRBJ2-1, with D perhaps TRBD1 (8 bases). CDR1 and CDR2 from the germline V gene are ENHRY and SYGVKD. The CDR3 is made up of 15 amino acids. The ends were cut back, 7 bases at V and 0 bases at J, with 13 bases in the middle. CDR3 protein: CAINRGGSSYNEQFF. For the CDR3, the DNA is TGTGCCATCAACAGGGGGGGATCCTCCTACAATGAGCAGTTCTTC.

This CDR3 is CASGDNANYGYTF. Here the CDR3 DNA reads TGTGCCAGTGGGGACAACGCTAACTATGGCTACACCTTC. This chain links TRBV19 with TRBJ1-2, with a weak D call TRBD1 (6 bases). The CDR3 contains 13 residues. Germline CDR1 reads LNHDA; CDR2 reads SQIVND (reference sequence). Trimming cost V 8 bases and J 0 bases, with 10 bases left between them.

The chain has TRBV7-2 and TRBJ2-1, with 7 bases that match TRBD2. V was clipped by 2 bases and J by 10 bases; unmatched bases: 14. Germline-derived CDR1 and CDR2 are SGHTA and FQGNSA. This CDR3 is 16 amino acids long. The CDR3 bases are TGTGCCAGCAGCTTAATCGGGGGGACGGCCGAGGGGGAGCAGTTCTTC. Residues: CASSLIGGTAEGEQFF. Complete variable domain (other parts from reference TRBV7-2 and TRBJ2-1): GAGVSQSPSNKVTEKGKDVELRCDPISGHTALYWYRQSLGQGLEFLIYFQGNSAPDKSGLPSDRFSAERTGGSVSTLTIQRTQQEDSAVYLCASSLIGGTAEGEQFFGPGTRLTVL.

In this sample, this clone turned up a few times. As DNA, the CDR3 is TGCAGCGTCAGGCAGGGGGACACTGAAGCTTTCTTT. Translated, it gives CSVRQGDTEAFF. The J gene is TRBJ1-1, the V gene TRBV29-1; TRBD1 matches 7 bases. Germline V gives CDR1 SQVTM, CDR2 ANQGSEA. Trimming at V came to 6 bases and at J to 3 bases, leaving 4 bases not matched to a gene. This CDR3 has 12 amino acids. Variable domain in full (rest from reference TRBV29-1 and TRBJ1-1): SAVISQKPSRDICQRGTSLTIQCQVDSQVTMMFWYRQQPGQSLTLIATANQGSEATYESGFVIDKFPISRPNLTFSTLTVSNMSPEDSSIYLCSVRQGDTEAFFGQGTRLTVV.

The chain couples TRBV9 to TRBJ2-1, with 7 bases identical to TRBD2. The CDR3 totals 17 residues. The junction had 14 bases not matched to a gene; V was cut back by 4 bases and J by 4 bases. Germline CDR1 reads SGDLS; CDR2 reads YYNGEE. The CDR3 sequence: CASSPVGAQRDYNEQFF. Written as DNA, the CDR3 is TGTGCCAGCAGCCCCGTGGGTGCTCAGCGGGATTACAATGAGCAGTTCTTC.

The V call is TRBV5-6, the J call TRBJ2-2; a possible D gene is TRBD1 (5 bases). V shed 5 bases and J shed 1 base, with 9 bases lying between them. Germline values: CDR1 SGHDT, CDR2 YYEEEE. CDR3 length: 14 amino acids. CDR3 in amino acids: CASSHGQNTGELFF. In DNA form, the CDR3 reads TGTGCCAGCAGTCACGGACAGAACACCGGGGAGCTGTTTTTT.

The J gene is TRBJ2-3, the V gene TRBV5-1; perhaps D is TRBD1 or TRBD2 (6 bases each). The CDR3 is made up of 16 amino acids. Germline values: CDR1 SGHRS, CDR2 YFSETQ. Deletions cut 0 bases from V and 1 base from J, with 12 bases between. The CDR3 sequence: CASSLEGGFGTDTQYF. As DNA, the CDR3 is TGCGCCAGCAGCTTGGAAGGGGGGTTCGGCACAGATACGCAGTATTTT.

This clone occurred once. The chain links TRBV4-1 to TRBJ2-7, with 7 bases fitting TRBD1. This CDR3 spans 15 amino acids. V trimming: 3 bases; J trimming: 7 bases; junction bases outside the gene matches: 12. Germline V CDR1 and CDR2: MGHRA, YSYEKL. The DNA for the CDR3 is TGCGCCAGCAGCCAGGCTCGGGACAGTGCTTTGGAGCAGTACTTC. Protein sequence: CASSQARDSALEQYF.

Note on this clone: Other DNA variants within this sample encode the same CDR3. The V and J genes are TRBV30 and TRBJ2-5, with D perhaps matching TRBD1 or TRBD2 (5 bases each). Trimming removed 1 base at V and 4 bases at J, with 10 bases between. Germline V gene lookup returns CDR1 GTSNPN and CDR2 SVGIG (reference sequence). CDR3 length: 13 amino acids. This chain's CDR3 is CAWSGGGLETQYF. For the CDR3, the DNA is TGTGCCTGGAGTGGGGGCGGGCTAGAGACCCAGTACTTC.

This clone came up a few times. V and J are TRBV11-1 and TRBJ2-7, with no clear D. The CDR3 is made up of 15 amino acids. The V gene's germline CDR1 is SGHAT and CDR2 FQDESV (reference sequence). The V end lost 2 bases, the J end lost 6 bases, and 17 bases lay between the germline ends. The CDR3 DNA is TGTGCCAGCAGCTTAATTGGTCCTGGAACGGGCGAGCAGTACTTC. Protein product: CASSLIGPGTGEQYF.

J is TRBJ2-5 and V is TRBV5-4; D possibly corresponds to TRBD1 (5 bases). Deletions cut 2 bases from V and 4 bases from J, with 12 bases between. The length of the CDR3 is 14 residues. Germline V gene lookup returns CDR1 SGHNT and CDR2 YYREEE (reference sequence). The CDR3 DNA reads TGTGCCAGCAGCTTCAGGGCTAGAGGAGAGACCCAGTACTTC. This sequence encodes CASSFRARGETQYF.